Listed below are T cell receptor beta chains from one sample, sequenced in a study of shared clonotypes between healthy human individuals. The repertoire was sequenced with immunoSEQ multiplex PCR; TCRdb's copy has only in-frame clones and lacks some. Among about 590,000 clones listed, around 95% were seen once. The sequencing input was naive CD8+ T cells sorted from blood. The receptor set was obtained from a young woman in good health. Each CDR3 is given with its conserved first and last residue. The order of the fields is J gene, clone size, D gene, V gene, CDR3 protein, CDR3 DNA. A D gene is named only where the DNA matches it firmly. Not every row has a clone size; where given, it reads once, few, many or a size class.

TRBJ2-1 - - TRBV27 CASSGDTTFSYNEQFF TGTGCCAGCAGTGGGGACACGACCTTCTCCTACAATGAGCAGTTCTTC
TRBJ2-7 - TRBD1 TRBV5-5 CASSFPDRVFFNEQYF TGTGCCAGCAGCTTTCCTGACAGGGTATTTTTCAACGAGCAGTACTTC
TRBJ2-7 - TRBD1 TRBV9 CASSVDTGQASYEQYF TGTGCCAGCAGCGTAGACACGGGACAGGCCTCCTACGAGCAGTACTTC
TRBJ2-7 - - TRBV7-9 CASSLKLDSLEQYF TGTGCCAGCAGCTTAAAACTGGACTCCCTCGAGCAGTACTTC
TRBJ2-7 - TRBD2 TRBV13 CASSSGLTYEQYF TGTGCCAGCAGCTCGGGACTAACCTACGAGCAGTACTTC
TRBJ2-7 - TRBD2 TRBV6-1 CVSDNAGVYEQYF TGTGTGAGTGACAACGCGGGAGTCTACGAGCAGTACTTC
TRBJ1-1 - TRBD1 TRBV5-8 CASSLRTGGKVDTEAFF TGTGCCAGCAGCTTAAGAACAGGGGGGAAAGTGGACACTGAAGCTTTCTTT
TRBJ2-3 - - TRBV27 CASSLFPGGDTQYF TGTGCCAGCAGTTTATTTCCTGGGGGGGATACGCAGTATTTT
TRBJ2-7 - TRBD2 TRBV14 CASSQGIAGDEQYF TGTGCCAGCAGCCAAGGTATAGCGGGAGACGAGCAGTACTTC
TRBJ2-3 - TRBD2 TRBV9 CASSVGAGGSTDTQYF TGTGCCAGCAGCGTAGGGGCGGGAGGGTCCACAGATACGCAGTATTTT
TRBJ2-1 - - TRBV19 CASSMGWSSYNEQFF TGTGCCAGTAGTATGGGGTGGTCTTCCTACAATGAGCAGTTCTTC
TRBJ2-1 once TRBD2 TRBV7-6 CASSLAIAGFGDEQFF TGTGCCAGCAGCTTGGCAATAGCGGGATTCGGCGATGAGCAGTTCTTC
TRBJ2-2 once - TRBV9 CASSVGPGELFF TGTGCCAGCAGCGTAGGTCCCGGGGAGCTGTTTTTT
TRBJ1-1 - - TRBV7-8 CASSFATARGTNTEAFF TGTGCCAGCAGCTTCGCGACCGCGAGAGGTACGAACACTGAAGCTTTCTTT
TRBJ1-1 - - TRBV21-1 CASSKARMPANTEAFF TGTGCCAGCAGCAAAGCTCGGATGCCAGCGAACACTGAAGCTTTCTTT
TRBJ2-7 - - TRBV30 CAWTPGSPAYEQYF TGTGCCTGGACCCCCGGATCTCCAGCCTACGAGCAGTACTTC
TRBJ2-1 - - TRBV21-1 CASSKVTGPSSYNEQFF TGTGCCAGCAGCAAAGTAACAGGGCCCAGCTCCTACAATGAGCAGTTCTTC
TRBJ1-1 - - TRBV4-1 CASSQESQSTEAFF TGCGCCAGCAGCCAAGAATCTCAGTCCACTGAAGCTTTCTTT
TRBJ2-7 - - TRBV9 CASSLEAGNYEQYF TGTGCCAGCAGCTTAGAGGCGGGGAACTACGAGCAGTACTTC
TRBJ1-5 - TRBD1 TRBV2 CASSAGQGVRPQHF TGTGCCAGCAGCGCGGGACAGGGCGTTCGGCCCCAGCATTTT
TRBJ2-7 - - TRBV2 CASIPSDSYEQYF TGTGCCAGCATTCCCTCGGACAGCTACGAGCAGTACTTC
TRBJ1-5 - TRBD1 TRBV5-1 CASSLSGQGVGQPQHF TGCGCCAGCAGCTTGAGCGGACAGGGAGTGGGACAGCCCCAGCATTTT
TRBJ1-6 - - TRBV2 CASSDWVQAVNSPLHF TGTGCCAGCAGTGATTGGGTGCAGGCAGTTAATTCACCCCTCCACTTT
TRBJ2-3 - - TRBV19 CASSSGVGRDTQYF TGTGCCAGTAGTAGTGGGGTGGGGAGAGATACGCAGTATTTT
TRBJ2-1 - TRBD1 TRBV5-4 CASSLDRGWNEQFF TGTGCCAGCAGCCTGGACAGGGGATGGAATGAGCAGTTCTTC
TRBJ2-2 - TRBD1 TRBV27 CASSWTGDSYTGELFF TGTGCCAGCAGTTGGACAGGGGACAGCTACACCGGGGAGCTGTTTTTT
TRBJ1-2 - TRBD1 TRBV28 CASTKGQVGGYTF TGTGCCAGCACTAAAGGACAGGTGGGCGGCTACACCTTC
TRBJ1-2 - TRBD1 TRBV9 CASSGGDRKENYGYTF TGTGCCAGCAGCGGAGGGGACAGGAAAGAAAACTATGGCTACACCTTC
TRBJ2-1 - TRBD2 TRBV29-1 CSVGLAGRSYNEQFF TGCAGCGTTGGACTAGCGGGACGCTCCTACAATGAGCAGTTCTTC
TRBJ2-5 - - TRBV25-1 CASTDPQETQYF TGTGCCAGCACCGACCCCCAAGAGACCCAGTACTTC
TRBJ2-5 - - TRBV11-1 CASSLSTESQETQYF TGTGCCAGCAGCTTAAGTACAGAGTCCCAAGAGACCCAGTACTTC
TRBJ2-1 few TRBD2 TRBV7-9 CASSLSGSSYNEQFF TGTGCCAGCAGCTTAAGCGGGAGCTCCTACAATGAGCAGTTCTTC
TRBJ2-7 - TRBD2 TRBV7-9 CASSLIAGGSYEQYF TGTGCCAGCAGTCTAATTGCGGGAGGGTCCTACGAGCAGTACTTC
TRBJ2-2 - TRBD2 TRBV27 CASSPSGGYGELFF TGTGCCAGCAGTCCCTCGGGAGGGTACGGGGAGCTGTTTTTT
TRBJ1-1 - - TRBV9 CASSLEGEGEAFF TGTGCCAGCAGCCTTGAGGGAGAAGGGGAAGCTTTCTTT
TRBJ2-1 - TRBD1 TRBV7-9 CASRPSTGTGYNEQFF TGTGCCAGCAGACCCTCCACCGGGACAGGTTACAATGAGCAGTTCTTC
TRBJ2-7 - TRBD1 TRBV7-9 CASSSDREEQYF TGTGCCAGCAGCTCGGACAGGGAAGAGCAGTACTTC
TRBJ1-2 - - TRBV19 CASSIDEDIPLYGYTF TGTGCCAGTAGTATAGATGAGGACATCCCCTTGTATGGCTACACCTTC
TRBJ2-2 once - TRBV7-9 CASSFRDKAGELFF TGTGCCAGCAGCTTCAGGGATAAGGCCGGGGAGCTGTTTTTT
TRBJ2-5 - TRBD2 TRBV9 CASSPRLAGGNYQETQYF TGTGCCAGCAGCCCACGACTAGCGGGAGGTAACTACCAAGAGACCCAGTACTTC
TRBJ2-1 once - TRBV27 CASSLRLAHNEQFF TGTGCCAGCAGTTTGCGGCTAGCGCACAATGAGCAGTTCTTC